This T cell receptor beta chain was profiled in a study of monozygotic twins with inflammatory bowel disease. Template switching appended UMIs that held a 6-nucleotide sample barcode. TCRdb reanalyzed the 5' RACE reads, giving one entry per CDR3 protein sequence and no DNA. The sample holds approximately 300,000 distinct CDR3 sequences. This CDR3 is built from 15 residues. Germline loops: CDR1 SEHNR, CDR2 FQNEAQ (reference sequence). This receptor was taken from a human donor with ulcerative colitis or Crohn's disease, or a healthy co-twin of an affected twin (not recorded which). The chain is built from TRBV7-9 and TRBJ2-7; there is no DNA to check the TCRdb D call of TRBD1. What was sequenced was blood. CDR3 region: CASSPSIPIATEQYF.